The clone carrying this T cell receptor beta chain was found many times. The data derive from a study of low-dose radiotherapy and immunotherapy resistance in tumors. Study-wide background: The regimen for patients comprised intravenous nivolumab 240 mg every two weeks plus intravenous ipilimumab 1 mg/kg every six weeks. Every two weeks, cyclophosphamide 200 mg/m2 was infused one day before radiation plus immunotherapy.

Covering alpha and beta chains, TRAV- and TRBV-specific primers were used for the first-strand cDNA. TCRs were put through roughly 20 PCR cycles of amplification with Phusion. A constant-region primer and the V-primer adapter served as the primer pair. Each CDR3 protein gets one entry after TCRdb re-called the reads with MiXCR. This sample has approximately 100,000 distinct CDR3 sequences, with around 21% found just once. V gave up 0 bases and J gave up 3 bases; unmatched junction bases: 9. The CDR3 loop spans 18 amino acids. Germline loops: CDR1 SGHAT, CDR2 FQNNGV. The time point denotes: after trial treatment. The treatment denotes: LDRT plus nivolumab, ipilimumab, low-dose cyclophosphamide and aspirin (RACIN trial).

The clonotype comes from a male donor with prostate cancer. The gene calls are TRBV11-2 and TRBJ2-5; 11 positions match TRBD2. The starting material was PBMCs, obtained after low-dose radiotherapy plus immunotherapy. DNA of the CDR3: TGTGCCAGCAGCTTAGATCCTCGCTATAGCGGGGGGGAAGAGACCCAGTACTTC. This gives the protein CASSLDPRYSGGEETQYF.